This T cell receptor (beta chain) was recorded in a study of cytomegalovirus exposure and HLA in healthy donors. Vbeta (60) and Jbeta (13) primers were used in the PCR. Data came from immunoSEQ multiplex PCR; TCRdb stores just in-frame clones and leaves some out. The profile covers about 150,000 clones, with about 76% appearing a single time and under 4% taken by the ten largest. To note about this clone: Its specificity is not known.

The germline V and J ends were trimmed by 2 bases and 6 bases, with 11 bases remaining between them. The germline V gene has CDR1 LNHDA and CDR2 SQIVND (reference sequence). There are 14 residues in the CDR3. Findings and caveats of the study: Later on, an analysis tied approximately 17,000 TCR beta sequences to HLA alleles at 0.05 false discovery rate.

This chain uses TRBV19 with TRBJ2-1; maybe TRBD1 (5 bases). Sequenced: PBMCs. The sequence came from a human donor in good health. This CDR3 reads CASSIQGSFNEQFF. The CDR3 DNA reads TGTGCCAGTAGTATACAGGGTAGCTTCAATGAGCAGTTCTTC.